Following are 11 T cell receptor beta chains from one sample sequenced in a study of blood T cell repertoires in COVID-19. Method: immunoSEQ multiplex PCR; TCRdb's copy keeps in-frame clones and lacks some. The table shows roughly 120,000 clones, with around 80% occurring only once. The sample comprised peripheral blood. Every receptor here comes from an older man with acute or convalescent COVID-19.

The rearrangement joins TRBV12-3 or TRBV12-4 to TRBJ1-5, with D unresolved. Trimming removed 3 bases at V and 5 bases at J, with 8 bases between. This CDR3 has 13 residues. The CDR3 DNA reads as TGTGCCAGCAGTTTCACAGTAGATCAGCCCCAGCATTTT. Its translation is CASSFTVDQPQHF.

This clone has just a few counts. This CDR3 reads CASGLEEAQPQHF. CDR3 DNA sequence: TGTGCTAGTGGTTTGGAGGAGGCCCAGCCCCAGCATTTT. The chain joins TRBV12-5 to TRBJ1-5; D remains unclear. CDR1 is LGHNT and CDR2 is FRNRAP in the germline V gene. V was cut by 1 base and J by 7 bases, with 8 bases left in between. CDR3 length: 13 amino acids. Filled out from reference TRBV12-5 and TRBJ1-5, the complete variable domain reads DARVTQTPRHKVTEMGQEVTMRCQPILGHNTVFWYRQTMMQGLELLAYFRNRAPLDDSGMPKDRFSAEMPDATLATLKIQPSEPRDSAVYFCASGLEEAQPQHFGDGTRLSIL.

The V gene is TRBV30, the J gene TRBJ1-1; D remains ambiguous. The CDR3 is 13 residues long. The germline V gene has CDR1 GTSNPN and CDR2 SVGIG (reference sequence). Trimming removed 0 bases at V and 7 bases at J, with 12 bases between. The CDR3 nucleotides are TGTGCCTGGAGTGTCCGAGGGAGGAGTGAAGCTTTCTTT. Encoded protein: CAWSVRGRSEAFF. The full variable domain, with the rest looked up from reference TRBV30 and TRBJ1-1, is SQTIHQWPATLVQPVGSPLSLECTVEGTSNPNLYWYRQAAGRGLQLLFYSVGIGQISSEVPQNLSASRPQDRQFILSSKKLLLSDSGFYLCAWSVRGRSEAFFGQGTRLTVV.

This clone has only one observation. The chain uses TRBV4-1 and TRBJ1-1, with 9 bases identical to TRBD1. Looked up from germline, CDR1 is MGHRA and CDR2 is YSYEKL. After removal of 4 bases from V and 5 bases from J, the junction contained 14 bases not matched to a gene. The CDR3 is made up of 17 amino acids. This CDR3 is CASSPYAGTGWRTEAFF. DNA of the CDR3: TGCGCCAGCAGCCCCTACGCCGGGACAGGGTGGAGGACTGAAGCTTTCTTT.

The chain carries TRBV27 and TRBJ2-4, with D possibly being TRBD1 (5 bases). Germline V lookup: CDR1 MNHEY, CDR2 SMNVEV (reference sequence). Between the trimmed V and J ends, which lost 7 bases and 9 bases, there was a span of 16 bases. This CDR3 spans 13 amino acids. The CDR3 region is CASKPTVPGIQYF. For the CDR3, the DNA is TGTGCCAGCAAACCGACAGTACCAGGCATTCAGTACTTC.

This chain connects TRBV6-5 to TRBJ2-7, with D possibly being TRBD2 (5 bases). V was pared by 5 bases and J by 3 bases, with 11 bases between. The CDR3 has 13 residues. CDR1 and CDR2 (germline): MNHEY, SVGAGI. The CDR3 DNA reads TGTGCCAGCAGTCTTGAGGGTTACTACGAGCAGTACTTC. It is translated as CASSLEGYYEQYF.

CDR3 protein: CASSANGRDYGYTF. CDR3 DNA sequence: TGTGCCAGTAGCGCCAACGGCAGGGACTATGGCTACACCTTC. The V call is TRBV19, the J call TRBJ1-2; TRBD1 is a possible D gene (5 bases). This CDR3 comprises 14 residues. Germline lookup yields CDR1 LNHDA and CDR2 SQIVND (reference sequence). V lost 6 bases to trimming and J lost 3 bases, with 14 bases between them. The full variable domain, its missing parts supplied by reference TRBV19 and TRBJ1-2, is DGGITQSPKYLFRKEGQNVTLSCEQNLNHDAMYWYRQDPGQGLRLIYYSQIVNDFQKGDIAEGYSVSREKKESFPLTVTSAQKNPTAFYLCASSANGRDYGYTFGSGTRLTVV.

This chain links TRBV3-1 (or the pseudogene TRBV3-2) with TRBJ1-1; perhaps TRBD1 as D (6 bases). Germline V CDR1 and CDR2: LGHDT, YNNKEL (reference sequence). The CDR3 runs 16 residues. Trimming stripped 0 bases from V and 0 bases from J, with 11 bases between. CDR3 sequence (DNA): TGTGCCAGCAGCCAAGAGTTAGGGGGAATGAACACTGAAGCTTTCTTT. This sequence encodes CASSQELGGMNTEAFF.

The rearrangement joins TRBV5-8 to TRBJ1-2, with TRBD1 identical over 9 bases. The germline V gene encodes CDR1 SGHTS and CDR2 YDEGEE. Trimming at V came to 3 bases and at J to 3 bases, leaving 6 bases not matched to a gene. The CDR3 runs 15 residues. CDR3 region: CASSWGRQGDYGYTF. Here the CDR3 DNA reads TGTGCCAGCAGCTGGGGAAGACAGGGGGACTATGGCTACACCTTC.

J is TRBJ1-1 and V is TRBV2; D gene uncertain. Trimming shortened V by 6 bases and J by 1 base, and 9 bases separated the two germline ends. There are 13 residues in the CDR3. CDR1 and CDR2 (germline): SNHLY, FYNNEI. The DNA for the CDR3 is TGTGCCAGCAGAACAGATTCGAACACTGAAGCTTTCTTT. Amino acid sequence: CASRTDSNTEAFF.

V gene TRBV6-5 combines with J gene TRBJ2-7; D gene ambiguous. Germline CDR1 reads MNHEY; CDR2 reads SVGAGI. Trimming left V 8 bases short and J 2 bases short, with 7 bases between. CDR3 length: 11 residues. In DNA, the CDR3 is TGTGCCAGCCGAGGCACCTACGAGCAGTACTTC. Translating it yields CASRGTYEQYF.